What follows are 13 T cell receptor beta chains derived from one specimen sequenced in a study of T-cell reconstitution after alpha-beta-depleted transplantation in children. Using unique molecular identifiers, the investigators prepared the TCRbeta library. TCRdb reprocessed the PCR reads with MiXCR, giving one entry per CDR3 protein. The sample includes about 540,000 distinct CDR3 sequences, 15% to 20% seen only once; the top ten take 3.3%. This specimen was PBMCs from the stem cell graft donor, taken from the stem cell graft. These receptors were obtained from a human donor who donated a stem cell graft to a child with acute lymphoblastic leukemia.

This clonotype was detected only once. The chain uses TRBV20-1 and TRBJ1-1, with D unclear. This CDR3 has 18 residues. With 3 bases removed from V and 0 bases from J, the gap between germline ends came to 23 bases. Germline assignment: CDR1 DFQATT and CDR2 SNEGSKA (reference sequence). Written as DNA, the CDR3 is TGCAGTGCTAGTGCTTTTCCGCGGGCCGAATCGATGAACACTGAAGCTTTCTTT. Translation: CSASAFPRAESMNTEAFF.

This clonotype was recorded a few times. In DNA, the CDR3 is TGCAGTGCTAGCCCCGCCTACGAGCAGTACTTC. This translates into CSASPAYEQYF. J is TRBJ2-7 and V is TRBV20-1; D is ambiguous. CDR1 and CDR2 (germline): DFQATT, SNEGSKA (reference sequence). With 3 bases removed from V and 2 bases from J, the gap between germline ends came to 5 bases. The length of the CDR3 is 11 residues.

V and J are TRBV15 and TRBJ1-2, with 7 bases lining up with TRBD1. J lost 8 bases, V lost 4 bases, and 13 bases had no gene match. Germline V gene data show CDR1 as LNHNV and CDR2 as YYDKDF (reference sequence). The CDR3 sequence is 15 residues long. CDR3 amino acids: CATSIPAQGNKGYTF. CDR3 in DNA: TGTGCCACCAGCATTCCGGCACAGGGGAACAAAGGCTACACCTTC.

This clonotype was counted between two and nine times. The chain uses TRBV29-1 and TRBJ1-1; 7 nucleotides agree with TRBD1. Trimming removed 2 bases from V and 0 bases from J; junction bases left unmatched: 6. Looked up from germline, CDR1 is SQVTM and CDR2 is ANQGSEA. The CDR3 consists of 15 residues. CDR3 bases: TGCAGCGTTGAAAGGGAGGGGACAGTGAACACTGAAGCTTTCTTT. This codes for CSVEREGTVNTEAFF. Full variable domain (missing parts from reference TRBV29-1 and TRBJ1-1): SAVISQKPSRDICQRGTSLTIQCQVDSQVTMMFWYRQQPGQSLTLIATANQGSEATYESGFVIDKFPISRPNLTFSTLTVSNMSPEDSSIYLCSVEREGTVNTEAFFGQGTRLTVV.

This clonotype was picked up a small number of times. This chain connects TRBV27 to TRBJ1-2; D is undetermined. Trimming took 0 bases from V and 1 from J, leaving 15 bases between them. Germline V lookup: CDR1 MNHEY, CDR2 SMNVEV (reference sequence). The CDR3 is 17 amino acids. CDR3: CASSLSPSGAINYGYTF. The CDR3 coding sequence is TGTGCCAGCAGTTTATCCCCCTCAGGAGCGATTAACTATGGCTACACCTTC.

The V call is TRBV7-9, the J call TRBJ2-5; D is unclear. This CDR3 spans 14 amino acids. Per germline, CDR1 SEHNR and CDR2 FQNEAQ (reference sequence). Trimming shortened V by 1 base and J by 4 bases, and 10 bases separated the two germline ends. CDR3 residues: CASSLVGSAETQYF. The CDR3 coding sequence is TGTGCCAGCAGCTTAGTTGGAAGCGCAGAGACCCAGTACTTC.

A few counts support this clonotype. The DNA of the CDR3 is TGTGCCAGCAGTTATACCTATACCTCTGCCTACGAGCAGTACTTC. Its translation: CASSYTYTSAYEQYF. The V gene is TRBV6-5, the J gene TRBJ2-7; D remains unclear. Germline CDR1 and CDR2: MNHEY and SVGAGI. The CDR3 spans 15 residues. The ends were cut back, 3 bases at V and 2 bases at J, with 14 bases in the middle.

This clonotype was found a few times. This chain connects TRBV5-1 to TRBJ2-1, with D tentatively TRBD2 (6 bases). Germline V lookup: CDR1 SGHRS, CDR2 YFSETQ. The CDR3 runs to 13 residues. V was shortened by 2 bases and J by 10 bases, with 13 bases between the two germline ends. The CDR3 nucleotides are TGCGCCAGCAGCTTTACTAGCCGGAAGGAGCAGTTCTTC. Translated: CASSFTSRKEQFF.

This clonotype was recorded a few times. V and J are TRBV5-4 and TRBJ2-5, with TRBD2 as a possible D gene (5 bases). CDR1 is SGHNT, CDR2 YYREEE, per germline (reference sequence). V lost 1 base and J lost 2, with 9 bases in between. CDR3 length equals 14 residues. The CDR3 spells CASSLPEEQETQYF. CDR3 in DNA: TGTGCCAGCAGCTTGCCGGAGGAACAAGAGACCCAGTACTTC.

J is TRBJ2-7 and V is TRBV6-5; 10 bases are a match to TRBD1. Germline V CDR1 and CDR2: MNHEY, SVGAGI. This CDR3 region has 15 residues. J was trimmed by 3 bases and V by 2 bases; bases with no gene match: 4. CDR3 loop: CASSYPGQGDYEQYF. Written as DNA, the CDR3 is TGTGCCAGCAGTTACCCTGGACAGGGGGACTACGAGCAGTACTTC.

Only a few counts were recorded for this clonotype. The rearrangement uses TRBV18 and TRBJ1-2; a possible D gene is TRBD1 (5 bases). V lost 4 bases and J lost 6, with 12 bases in between. Germline CDR1 and CDR2: KGHSH and LQKENI. The CDR3 runs to 13 residues. DNA for the CDR3: TGTGCCAGCTCACAAGCAGGGAGTAATGGCTACACCTTC. This sequence encodes CASSQAGSNGYTF.

Concerning this clonotype itself: At one end, the junction sequence differs from germline, possibly due to a read error. The rearrangement joins TRBV5-1 to TRBJ2-7, with D tentatively TRBD1 (5 bases). CDR3 size: 11 residues. The germline CDR1 and CDR2 sequences are SGHRS and YFSETQ. The CDR3, as DNA: TGCGCCAGCAGCTTTGGACACCAGACTGTATTC. Translating it yields CASSFGHQTVF. Using reference TRBV5-1 and TRBJ2-7 for the parts outside the CDR3, the full variable domain is KAGVTQTPRYLIKTRGQQVTLSCSPISGHRSVSWYQQTPGQGLQFLFEYFSETQRNKGNFPGRFSGRQFSNSRSEMNVSTLELGDSALYLCASSFGHQTVFGPGTRLTVT.

The chain uses TRBV5-1 and TRBJ1-2; tentative D call: TRBD1 (5 bases). The CDR3 has 12 residues. Germline V gives CDR1 SGHRS, CDR2 YFSETQ. V dropped 2 bases and J dropped 6 bases, with 8 bases sitting between them. CDR3 residues: CASSFDRNGYTF. CDR3 in DNA: TGCGCCAGCAGCTTCGACAGAAATGGCTACACCTTC.